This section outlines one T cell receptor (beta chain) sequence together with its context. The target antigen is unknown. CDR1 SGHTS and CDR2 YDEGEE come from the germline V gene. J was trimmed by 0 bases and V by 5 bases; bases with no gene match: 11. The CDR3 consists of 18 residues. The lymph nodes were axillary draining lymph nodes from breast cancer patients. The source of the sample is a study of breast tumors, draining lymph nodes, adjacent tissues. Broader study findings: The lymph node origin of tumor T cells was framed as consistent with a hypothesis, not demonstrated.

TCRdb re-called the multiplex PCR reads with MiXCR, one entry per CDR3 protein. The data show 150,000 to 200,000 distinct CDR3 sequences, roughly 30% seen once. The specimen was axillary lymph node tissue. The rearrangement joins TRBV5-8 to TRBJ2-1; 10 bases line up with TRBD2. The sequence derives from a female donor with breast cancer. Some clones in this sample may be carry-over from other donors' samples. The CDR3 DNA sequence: TGTGCCAGCAGACCGGGACCAGCGGGGGGGAGCTCCTACAATGAGCAGTTCTTC. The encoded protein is CASRPGPAGGSSYNEQFF.